The 10 T cell receptor beta chains reported below all come from one sample, sequenced in a study of beta chain features in type 1 diabetes. These receptors lack a known antigen. General study points: All four CD4+ subsets from Type 1 diabetes patients carried moderately but significantly shorter TCRB CDR3s.

The study reverse transcribed the entire isolated RNA, so it sequenced expressed TCRB transcripts. Clones were sequenced by immunoSEQ multiplex PCR, and TCRdb holds only the in-frame ones, with some missing. The table records about 700,000 clones, 10% to 15% of them present only once. The sequenced sample consisted of naive CD4+ T cells from blood. The receptors were sampled from a man aged 18 to 30 with type 1 diabetes.

Turning to this clone: This CDR3 is also generated by other DNA sequences in the sample. DNA for the CDR3: TGCGCCAGCAGCCAAGGGCCGGCGGGCTACGAGCAGTACTTC. It is translated as CASSQGPAGYEQYF. This rearrangement joins TRBV4-1 to TRBJ2-7; tentative D call: TRBD2 (5 bases). In germline, CDR1 is MGHRA, CDR2 YSYEKL. The V end was cut by 1 base, the J end by 3 bases, with 10 bases between. The length of the CDR3 is 14 residues.

The V call is TRBV27, the J call TRBJ2-3, with 7 bases aligning to TRBD1. Germline CDR1 MNHEY, CDR2 SMNVEV (reference sequence). The trim removed 5 bases at V and 4 bases at J, leaving 3 bases unmatched. The CDR3 is 13 residues long. CDR3 protein: CASSITGADTQYF. The CDR3 DNA sequence: TGTGCCAGCAGTATTACAGGGGCAGATACGCAGTATTTT.

The chain has TRBV7-2 and TRBJ2-5; D unclear. The CDR3 is made up of 11 amino acids. The V gene lost 4 bases and the J gene lost 8 bases, with 8 bases spanning the gap. Germline V CDR1 and CDR2: SGHTA, FQGNSA. The CDR3 loop is CASSSSLTQYF. In nucleotides, the CDR3 is TGTGCCAGCAGCTCCTCCTTAACCCAGTACTTC.

A few counts support this clone. The chain joins TRBV10-3 to TRBJ1-6; 7 bases agree with TRBD1. The CDR3 covers 15 residues. Per the germline V gene, CDR1 is ENHRY and CDR2 is SYGVKD. J was trimmed by 6 bases and V by 6 bases; bases with no gene match: 8. CDR3 amino acids: CAISDREASNSPLHF. Here the CDR3 DNA reads TGTGCCATCAGCGACAGGGAAGCGAGTAATTCACCCCTCCACTTT.

This chain links TRBV2 with TRBJ1-2; 7 bases agree with TRBD1. The germline V gene encodes CDR1 SNHLY and CDR2 FYNNEI. The CDR3 sequence is 15 residues long. V shed 5 bases, J shed 0 bases, and the junction held 6 bases outside the gene matches. The CDR3 sequence is CASSPGQTPNYGYTF. The CDR3 region has the DNA TGTGCCAGCAGTCCGGGACAGACCCCTAACTATGGCTACACCTTC.

V gene TRBV27 combines with J gene TRBJ2-7, with TRBD1 identical over 8 bases. Germline V CDR1 and CDR2: MNHEY, SMNVEV (reference sequence). After removal of 6 bases from V and 3 bases from J, the junction contained 13 bases not matched to a gene. This CDR3 is built from 16 residues. The CDR3: CASRPFSEDRDYEQYF. CDR3 DNA: TGTGCCAGCAGGCCTTTTTCCGAGGACAGGGACTACGAGCAGTACTTC.

V usage is TRBV28 and J usage is TRBJ1-2, with TRBD1 identical over 9 bases. The CDR3 has 18 amino acids. Germline values: CDR1 MDHEN, CDR2 SYDVKM. V lost 5 bases and J lost 4; bases outside the gene matches: 17. As DNA, the CDR3 is TGTGCCAGCAGTGACGACAGGGGGATATTTCGCTGGGCCTATGGCTACACCTTC. This codes for CASSDDRGIFRWAYGYTF.

This clone was seen a handful of times. The V gene is TRBV2, the J gene TRBJ2-7; D gene uncertain. V was cut by 7 bases and J by 3 bases, with 13 bases left in between. Germline CDR1 is SNHLY and CDR2 is FYNNEI. The CDR3 has 13 residues. CDR3 DNA: TGTGCCAGCAAGGCAACTATCTTCTACGAGCAGTACTTC. Translated, it gives CASKATIFYEQYF. Variable domain in full (rest from reference TRBV2 and TRBJ2-7): EPEVTQTPSHQVTQMGQEVILRCVPISNHLYFYWYRQILGQKVEFLVSFYNNEISEKSEIFDDQFSVERPDGSNFTLKIRSTKLEDSAMYFCASKATIFYEQYFGPGTRLTVT.

The rearrangement joins TRBV7-3 to TRBJ1-1; perhaps TRBD1 as D (6 bases). CDR1 SGHTA and CDR2 FQGTGA come from the germline V gene. V lost 5 bases, J lost 2 bases, and 9 bases lay in between. CDR3 length equals 13 residues. The CDR3 region has the DNA TGTGCCAGCAGCACGGACAGCAACACTGAAGCTTTCTTT. Translated: CASSTDSNTEAFF. The full variable domain, completed using reference TRBV7-3 and TRBJ1-1, is GAGVSQTPSNKVTEKGKYVELRCDPISGHTALYWYRQSLGQGPEFLIYFQGTGAADDSGLPNDRFFAVRPEGSVSTLKIQRTERGDSAVYLCASSTDSNTEAFFGQGTRLTVV.

This chain uses TRBV28 with TRBJ2-1; 9 bases agree with TRBD1. The CDR3 is 14 residues long. V dropped 3 bases and J dropped 7; count of bases not matched to a gene: 4. The V gene's germline CDR1 is MDHEN and CDR2 SYDVKM. CDR3 DNA: TGTGCCAGCAGTTTGGAGACAGGGGGAAATGAGCAGTTCTTC. Protein: CASSLETGGNEQFF.